Each of the 15 T cell receptor beta chains below was sequenced from the same sample in a study of post-analysis software for immune sequencing data. Study-wide findings and caveats: Five or six TRBV segments were significantly more frequent in patients than in controls. TRBV5-6, TRBV5-1 and TRBV20-1 were among these segments.

Tagging with unique molecular identifiers was a feature of the TCR beta cDNA libraries. From the PCR reads, TCRdb called clonotypes with MiXCR, one entry per CDR3 protein. The sample has about 820,000 distinct CDR3 sequences, roughly half seen once; the top ten hold approximately 4.2%. No cognate antigen is known for these TCRs. The specimen was blood. The origin of the receptors is a girl aged 5 to 17 with multiple sclerosis.

The J gene is TRBJ2-3, the V gene TRBV6-5; 10 bases are a match to TRBD2. The CDR3 has 16 amino acids. Trimming cost V 5 bases and J 5 bases; bases outside gene matches: 10. Germline V CDR1 and CDR2: MNHEY, SVGAGI. The CDR3 sequence: CASSTESGGALDTQYF. The CDR3 DNA follows: TGTGCCAGCAGTACTGAGAGCGGGGGGGCCTTAGATACGCAGTATTTT.

The J gene is TRBJ2-7, the V gene TRBV20-1, with 9 bases that match TRBD1. V dropped 6 bases and J dropped 6; count of bases not matched to a gene: 15. Germline V lookup: CDR1 DFQATT, CDR2 SNEGSKA (reference sequence). This CDR3 spans 15 amino acids. The CDR3 DNA is TGCAGTGCCCCCGACCAGGGACAGGGAAGTTCCGAGCAGTACTTC. Its protein product is CSAPDQGQGSSEQYF.

The rearrangement uses TRBV20-1 and TRBJ2-1; TRBD2 matches at 9 bases. The V gene's germline CDR1 is DFQATT and CDR2 SNEGSKA (reference sequence). The CDR3 is 13 residues long. The DNA of the CDR3 is TGCAGCGTTAGCGGGAGAATGATCAATGAGCAGTTCTTC. Protein product: CSVSGRMINEQFF.

This chain links TRBV24-1 with TRBJ2-3, with 7 bases fitting TRBD1. Germline CDR1 reads KGHDR; CDR2 reads SFDVKD. V was clipped by 2 bases and J by 5 bases; unmatched bases: 3. The CDR3 sequence is 14 residues long. CDR3 DNA sequence: TGTGCCACCAGTGATTCAAGGACAGGAGATACGCAGTATTTT. It specifies CATSDSRTGDTQYF.

This clonotype was counted a few times. The genes are TRBV6-2 or TRBV6-3 and TRBJ1-1, with 12 bases that match TRBD1. The germline gives CDR1 MNHEY, CDR2 SVGEGT. V lost 2 bases, J lost 7 bases, and 5 bases stayed unmatched. The CDR3 loop spans 15 amino acids. Here the CDR3 DNA reads TGTGCCAGCAGTTACAGGGGACAGGGGGCCGTTGAAGCTTTCTTT. The encoded protein is CASSYRGQGAVEAFF.

In this sample, this clonotype turned up a few times. The J gene is TRBJ2-7, the V gene TRBV12-3 or TRBV12-4; 8 bases map to TRBD2. Trimming cost V 3 bases and J 7 bases; bases outside gene matches: 11. This CDR3 has 15 residues. The CDR3 nucleotides read TGTGCCAGCAGTTTCAGGGCGGGAGGTCAGGGAGAGCAGTACTTC. Encoded protein: CASSFRAGGQGEQYF.

The V and J genes are TRBV6-2 or TRBV6-3 and TRBJ2-4, with D perhaps TRBD2 (6 bases). The DNA end is a closer match to TRBJ2-7, so the J assignment may be wrong. Looked up from germline, CDR1 is MNHEY and CDR2 is SVGEGT. The CDR3 contains 14 residues. The CDR3 sequence: CASTIPSVTYEQYF. CDR3 nucleotide sequence: TGTGCCAGCACTATACCTAGCGTCACCTACGAGCAGTACTTC.

The V call is TRBV20-1, the J call TRBJ1-2; D remains unclear. The CDR3 is made up of 13 amino acids. Germline loops: CDR1 DFQATT, CDR2 SNEGSKA (reference sequence). The germline V and J ends were trimmed by 1 base and 5 bases, with 11 bases remaining between them. The CDR3 DNA is TGCAGTGCTAGAGGTGCGCAGCTTTATGGCTACACCTTC. As protein: CSARGAQLYGYTF.

The CDR3: CASRPSGGGYGYTF. The CDR3, as DNA: TGCGCCAGCCGCCCTTCAGGGGGCGGTTATGGCTACACCTTC. The chain uses TRBV5-1 and TRBJ1-2; 8 bases fit TRBD1. CDR3 length: 14 amino acids. The V gene's germline CDR1 is SGHRS and CDR2 YFSETQ. V was pared by 7 bases and J by 5 bases, with 10 bases of the junction left unmatched.

The genes are TRBV6-5 and TRBJ1-2, with D unclear. Trimming shortened V by 5 bases and J by 1 base, and 8 bases separated the two germline ends. This CDR3 contains 13 residues. Germline V gene sequence: CDR1 MNHEY, CDR2 SVGAGI. The CDR3 bases are TGTGCCAGCAGTAAGAGTGTTAACTATGGCTACACCTTC. Amino acid sequence: CASSKSVNYGYTF.

This clonotype appeared a few times. The genes are TRBV7-3 and TRBJ1-2; D not certain. The V gene's germline CDR1 is SGHTA and CDR2 FQGTGA. Trimming shortened V by 8 bases and J by 2 bases, and 12 bases separated the two germline ends. CDR3 length: 13 residues. CDR3 sequence reads: CASSRVANYGYTF. CDR3 DNA: TGTGCCAGCTCCAGAGTGGCGAACTATGGCTACACCTTC.

CDR3 nucleotide sequence: TGTGCCAGCTCAGTCACGGACACCTACAATGAGCAGTTCTTC. Its protein product is CASSVTDTYNEQFF. The rearrangement uses TRBV18 and TRBJ2-1; possible D gene TRBD1, 5 bases. The CDR3 sequence is 14 residues long. The V gene's germline CDR1 is KGHSH and CDR2 LQKENI. V gave up 5 bases and J gave up 2 bases, with 10 bases separating them.

The rearrangement uses TRBV13 and TRBJ2-5, with 9 bases lining up with TRBD2. CDR1 is PRHDT and CDR2 is FYEKMQ in the germline V gene (reference sequence). The V segment lost 4 bases and the J segment 6 bases; nucleotides outside the gene matches: 6. The CDR3 runs 14 residues. The CDR3, as DNA: TGTGCCAGCAGCTCGTTAAGCGGGGGGAAGACCCAGTACTTC. Translation: CASSSLSGGKTQYF.

The rearrangement uses TRBV20-1 and TRBJ2-7; 8 bases are a match to TRBD2. The CDR3 covers 14 residues. V trimming: 3 bases; J trimming: 7 bases; junction bases outside the gene matches: 11. CDR1 is DFQATT and CDR2 is SNEGSKA in the germline V gene (reference sequence). This chain's CDR3 is CSASPLAVKGEQYF. DNA for the CDR3: TGCAGTGCTAGCCCACTAGCGGTGAAGGGTGAGCAGTACTTC.

The chain employs TRBV11-2 and TRBJ2-3; 11 nucleotides match TRBD2. CDR1 and CDR2 (germline): SGHAT, FQNNGV. The ends lost 1 base at V and 5 bases at J; junction bases unmatched: 5. CDR3 length: 16 residues. DNA for the CDR3: TGTGCCAGCAGCTTAGCGACTAGCGGGATAGGAGATACGCAGTATTTT. This translates into CASSLATSGIGDTQYF. The entire variable domain, with the rest obtained from reference TRBV11-2 and TRBJ2-3, is as follows: EAGVAQSPRYKIIEKRQSVAFWCNPISGHATLYWYQQILGQGPKLLIQFQNNGVVDDSQLPKDRFSAERLKGVDSTLKIQPAKLEDSAVYLCASSLATSGIGDTQYFGPGTRLTVL.